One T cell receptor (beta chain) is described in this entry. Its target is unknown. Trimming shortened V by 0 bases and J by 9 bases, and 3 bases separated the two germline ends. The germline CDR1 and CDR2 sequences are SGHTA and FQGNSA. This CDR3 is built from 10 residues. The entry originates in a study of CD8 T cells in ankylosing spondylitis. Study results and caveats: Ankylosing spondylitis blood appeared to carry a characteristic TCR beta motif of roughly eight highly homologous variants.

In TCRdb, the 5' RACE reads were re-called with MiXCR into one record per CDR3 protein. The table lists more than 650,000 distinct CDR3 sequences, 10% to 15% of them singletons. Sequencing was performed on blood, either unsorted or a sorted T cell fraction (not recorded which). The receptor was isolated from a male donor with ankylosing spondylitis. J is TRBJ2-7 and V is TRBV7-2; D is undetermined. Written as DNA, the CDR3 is TGTGCCAGCAGCTTAGCTCTGCAGTACTTC. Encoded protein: CASSLALQYF.